The 23 T cell receptor beta chains below all came from one sample that was sequenced in a study of long-term antiretroviral therapy in people with HIV. Run at survey level, the immunoSEQ assay was version v3.0. Method: immunoSEQ multiplex PCR; TCRdb's copy keeps in-frame clones and lacks some. Of fewer than 35,000 clones listed, under 85% are singletons. Specimen: unsorted PBMCs, collected 3 years after starting antiretroviral therapy. All receptors come from a man in his forties with HIV.

The chain combines TRBV6-6 with TRBJ1-4; no clear D gene. The germline V gene encodes CDR1 MNHNY and CDR2 SVGAGI (reference sequence). There are 16 residues in the CDR3. Trimming took off 4 bases at V and 5 bases at J, with 17 bases between the two ends. CDR3 DNA: TGTGCCAGCAGTTCCCCGGAGAAGGGCCTCAATGAAAAACTGTTTTTT. Translation gives CASSSPEKGLNEKLFF.

The chain recombines TRBV7-8 with TRBJ1-1; maybe TRBD1 (6 bases). The CDR3 runs to 13 residues. V lost 1 base, J lost 8 bases, and 11 bases lay in between. Germline CDR1 SGHVS, CDR2 FQNEAQ. As DNA, the CDR3 is TGTGCCAGCAGCTTAGTCGACGGGACAGAAGCTTTCTTT. Translated, it gives CASSLVDGTEAFF.

This sequence joins TRBV30 and TRBJ1-4; D ambiguous. Trimming pared 0 bases from V and 0 bases from J, leaving 17 bases between. The germline V gene encodes CDR1 GTSNPN and CDR2 SVGIG (reference sequence). This CDR3 has 18 residues. CDR3 loop: CAWSVLGTPDATNEKLFF. CDR3 nucleotides: TGTGCCTGGAGTGTACTGGGCACACCAGATGCAACTAATGAAAAACTGTTTTTT.

The chain employs TRBV6-1 and TRBJ2-3; D is ambiguous. CDR1 and CDR2 (germline): MNHNS, SASEGT. The CDR3 spans 14 residues. Trimming took off 3 bases at V and 11 bases at J, with 18 bases between the two ends. The CDR3 DNA is TGTGCCAGCAGTGAGGCGGCTAGGGCCAGTGGGCAGTATTTT. It is translated as CASSEAARASGQYF.

The V call is TRBV18, the J call TRBJ1-4, with 7 bases fitting TRBD1. CDR1 and CDR2 (germline): KGHSH, LQKENI. V lost 3 bases, J lost 4 bases, and 5 bases stayed unmatched. The CDR3 sequence is 15 residues long. The CDR3: CASSPPGQRNEKLFF. As DNA, the CDR3 is TGTGCCAGCTCACCTCCGGGACAGCGTAATGAAAAACTGTTTTTT. The variable domain in full, with the rest retrieved from reference TRBV18 and TRBJ1-4, is NAGVMQNPRHLVRRRGQEARLRCSPMKGHSHVYWYRQLPEEGLKFMVYLQKENIIDESGMPKERFSAEFPKEGPSILRIQQVVRGDSAAYFCASSPPGQRNEKLFFGSGTQLSVL.

This chain connects TRBV9 to TRBJ2-2; D might be TRBD2 (5 bases). The CDR3 spans 14 residues. Germline assignment: CDR1 SGDLS and CDR2 YYNGEE. V lost 0 bases and J lost 5, with 8 bases in between. In DNA form, the CDR3 reads TGTGCCAGCAGCGTAGAGGGCGGGACCGGGGAGCTGTTTTTT. Its protein product is CASSVEGGTGELFF.

The chain recombines TRBV11-2 with TRBJ2-5; 11 bases are shared with TRBD2. Germline CDR1 reads SGHAT; CDR2 reads FQNNGV. This CDR3 contains 16 residues. Trimming removed 2 bases from V and 4 bases from J; junction bases left unmatched: 6. CDR3: CASSLQSGTSGETQYF. In DNA, the CDR3 is TGTGCCAGCAGCTTACAGTCTGGGACTAGCGGAGAGACCCAGTACTTC.

This clone was observed a single time. The CDR3 loop reads CASSVTGFQAYEQYF. The CDR3 DNA reads as TGTGCCAGTAGCGTGACAGGGTTCCAAGCCTACGAGCAGTACTTC. The V call is TRBV19, the J call TRBJ2-7, with 7 bases identical to TRBD1. The germline CDR1 and CDR2 sequences are LNHDA and SQIVND (reference sequence). The CDR3 extends over 15 amino acids. With V trimmed by 6 bases and J by 2 bases, 10 bases remained unmatched.

This clone was observed a single time. The chain employs TRBV27 and TRBJ1-2; no clear D. This CDR3 comprises 15 residues. The germline V and J ends were trimmed by 6 bases and 0 bases, with 14 bases remaining between them. Germline V gene sequence: CDR1 MNHEY, CDR2 SMNVEV (reference sequence). The CDR3 DNA reads as TGTGCCAGCAGGGAAGGCTTATCAGCTAACTATGGCTACACCTTC. It encodes CASREGLSANYGYTF.

This clone has a single count. The V gene is TRBV7-8, the J gene TRBJ1-5; D perhaps matches TRBD1 (5 bases). The germline gives CDR1 SGHVS, CDR2 FQNEAQ. There are 16 residues in the CDR3. The ends were cut back, 1 base at V and 4 bases at J, with 14 bases in the middle. CDR3 nucleotide sequence: TGTGCCAGCAGCTTAGGGGTCAGGGTGGGAAATCAGCCCCAGCATTTT. This translates into CASSLGVRVGNQPQHF.

For the CDR3, the DNA is TGTGCCAGCAGCTACCCTAGCGGGGTCGGACCCGGGGAGCTGTTTTTT. Protein sequence: CASSYPSGVGPGELFF. The chain has TRBV2 and TRBJ2-2; TRBD2 aligns across 9 bases. V lost 6 bases to trimming and J lost 6 bases; unmatched junction nucleotides: 11. The length of the CDR3 is 16 residues. CDR1 is SNHLY, CDR2 FYNNEI, per germline.

This clone turned up a few times. The chain couples TRBV7-2 to TRBJ2-3, with 13 nucleotides matching TRBD2. This CDR3 has 15 residues. Germline-derived CDR1 and CDR2 are SGHTA and FQGNSA. V gave up 8 bases and J gave up 6 bases; unmatched junction bases: 8. The CDR3 bases are TGTGCCAGCGCTGAGGGACTAGCGGGGCCGGATACGCAGTATTTT. This codes for CASAEGLAGPDTQYF.

This clone occurred a few times. V and J are TRBV4-2 and TRBJ1-3, with 11 positions matching TRBD1. Germline CDR1 is LGHNA and CDR2 is YNFKEQ. The V segment lost 4 bases and the J segment 0 bases; nucleotides outside the gene matches: 11. The length of the CDR3 is 19 residues. DNA of the CDR3: TGTGCCAGCAGCCCTTGGACAGGGGGCACCTTGAACTCTGGAAACACCATATATTTT. Translation gives CASSPWTGGTLNSGNTIYF.

This clone was seen a handful of times. The J gene is TRBJ1-5, the V gene TRBV10-3; 7 positions match TRBD1. V lost 10 bases, J lost 4 bases, and 7 bases stayed unmatched. This CDR3 is 13 amino acids long. Per germline, CDR1 ENHRY and CDR2 SYGVKD. CDR3 in DNA: TGTGCCACGGGGACAGTGGGAAATCAGCCCCAGCATTTT. Protein sequence: CATGTVGNQPQHF.

V and J are TRBV15 and TRBJ2-7; D is undetermined. Looked up from germline, CDR1 is LNHNV and CDR2 is YYDKDF (reference sequence). The CDR3 is 12 amino acids. Trimming cost V 0 bases and J 3 bases, with 3 bases left between them. CDR3 protein: CATSREGYEQYF. DNA of the CDR3: TGTGCCACCAGCAGAGAAGGCTACGAGCAGTACTTC.

The CDR3 coding sequence is TGCGCCAGCAGCTCGTCCTCCGGGACTAGCGGGATTTACGAGCAGTACTTC. This translates into CASSSSSGTSGIYEQYF. The rearrangement links TRBV5-1 to TRBJ2-7; TRBD2 aligns across 13 bases. The germline CDR1 and CDR2 sequences are SGHRS and YFSETQ. This CDR3 has 17 amino acids. After removal of 3 bases from V and 4 bases from J, the junction contained 10 bases not matched to a gene.

The rearrangement links TRBV11-2 to TRBJ2-5; 14 bases agree with TRBD2. V shed 5 bases, J shed 4 bases, and the junction held 3 bases outside the gene matches. The CDR3 consists of 15 residues. Germline loops: CDR1 SGHAT, CDR2 FQNNGV. In DNA, the CDR3 is TGTGCCAGCAGCAGGGGACTAGCGGGAGCAGAGACCCAGTACTTC. This codes for CASSRGLAGAETQYF.

The V and J genes are TRBV9 and TRBJ1-5; D unclear. Germline V CDR1 and CDR2: SGDLS, YYNGEE. The V gene lost 3 bases and the J gene lost 0 bases, with 10 bases spanning the gap. The CDR3 is 15 residues long. The CDR3 sequence is CASSATPYSNQPQHF. For the CDR3, the DNA is TGTGCCAGCAGCGCGACACCTTATAGCAATCAGCCCCAGCATTTT.

This chain uses TRBV4-1 with TRBJ1-4; D perhaps matches TRBD1 (6 bases). This CDR3 spans 15 amino acids. CDR1 and CDR2 from the germline V gene are MGHRA and YSYEKL. V lost 1 base to trimming and J lost 12 bases, with 18 bases between them. The CDR3 bases are TGCGCCAGCAGCCAAGTAAGCCAGGGGAGGGTGGAACTGTTTTTT. This codes for CASSQVSQGRVELFF.

The V and J genes are TRBV5-6 and TRBJ1-2; D not certain. Germline lookup yields CDR1 SGHDT and CDR2 YYEEEE. CDR3 length: 14 residues. The germline V and J ends were trimmed by 2 bases and 6 bases, with 14 bases remaining between them. The DNA of the CDR3 is TGTGCCAGCAGCTTAGGGTCATTACAAGATGGCTACACCTTC. Its protein product is CASSLGSLQDGYTF.

This chain joins TRBV30 and TRBJ2-1; D perhaps matches TRBD2 (6 bases). The germline V and J ends were trimmed by 2 bases and 6 bases, with 11 bases remaining between them. This CDR3 region has 13 residues. Germline V gene sequence: CDR1 GTSNPN, CDR2 SVGIG (reference sequence). This CDR3 reads CAWSSGTGNEQFF. The DNA for the CDR3 is TGTGCCTGGAGTTCCGGGACTGGCAATGAGCAGTTCTTC. Full variable domain (missing parts from reference TRBV30 and TRBJ2-1): SQTIHQWPATLVQPVGSPLSLECTVEGTSNPNLYWYRQAAGRGLQLLFYSVGIGQISSEVPQNLSASRPQDRQFILSSKKLLLSDSGFYLCAWSSGTGNEQFFGPGTRLTVL.

The chain uses TRBV9 and TRBJ2-1, with 10 bases fitting TRBD1. The CDR3 length is 15 residues. The V and J ends lost 0 bases and 7 bases, in that order; junction bases with no gene match: 4. Per germline, CDR1 SGDLS and CDR2 YYNGEE. Here the CDR3 reads CASSVVGTGVNEQFF. The CDR3 DNA is TGTGCCAGCAGCGTAGTGGGGACAGGGGTTAATGAGCAGTTCTTC.

V is TRBV10-3 and J is TRBJ2-4; TRBD1 aligns across 9 bases. The CDR3 sequence is 19 residues long. Germline V gene data show CDR1 as ENHRY and CDR2 as SYGVKD. The V segment lost 2 bases and the J segment 0 bases; nucleotides outside the gene matches: 11. This CDR3 is CAISEAPGQGLLAKNIQYF. CDR3 bases: TGTGCCATCAGTGAGGCTCCGGGACAGGGTCTTCTAGCCAAAAACATTCAGTACTTC.